The present T cell receptor (beta chain) was sequenced within a study of T cells in Graves' hyperthyroidism and ophthalmopathy. Authors of the study amplified TCR beta CDR3 regions from RNA transcripts. A set of HTBI primers served as the primers for a first-round RT-PCR of the TCR CDR3. TCRdb recomputed calls from the multiplex PCR reads with MiXCR, one row per CDR3 protein. This sample carries around 420,000 distinct CDR3 sequences, around 14% of them seen once, and the ten largest clones take roughly 8%. The CDR3 totals 16 residues. CDR1 is SGHVS and CDR2 is FNYEAQ in the germline V gene. J gave up 6 bases and V 1 base, and 10 bases lay outside the gene matches. With a duration under 2 months, the hyperthyroidism was newly diagnosed in patients aged 18 to 65. Patients were excluded because of uncontrolled infection, other autoimmune disease, pregnancy or lactation. In making diagnoses, clinical symptoms, serum thyroxine and TRAb, thyroid ultrasound and orbital computed tomography were all used. The PBMCs studied were ones that came from about 10 ml fresh peripheral blood.

The clonotype was recovered from a woman aged 18-29 years with Graves' hyperthyroidism. The sample comprised blood. The chain recombines TRBV7-6 with TRBJ2-7; 9 bases map to TRBD1. The CDR3 loop reads CASSLGSGTGHTEQYF. DNA for the CDR3: TGTGCCAGCAGCTTAGGATCCGGGACAGGGCACACCGAGCAGTACTTC.